These 28 T cell receptor beta chains were sequenced from one sample in a study of T cells after yellow fever vaccination (dated by TCRdb to 2018 to 2020). What the treatment or condition label conveys for this sample: live attenuated yellow fever vaccine strain. Libraries were made using 5' RACE. Sequencing relied on an Illumina NovaSeq 6000. TCRdb itself trimmed the public reads at Q25 with fastp, ran MiXCR and retained productive beta chains. When rows share a CDR3 protein, they turn into one entry using the most common DNA and genes. The sample table holds some 300,000 distinct CDR3 sequences, of which roughly 8.7% were seen once. 3% to 3.5% of the sample comes from the top ten. This specimen was CD4+ T cells sorted from PBMCs, taken 5 days after the yellow fever booster vaccination. These receptors were collected from a man younger than 30 who received the YFV17D yellow fever vaccine.

This rearrangement joins TRBV20-1 to TRBJ2-3, with D maybe TRBD1 (5 bases). Germline V gene lookup returns CDR1 DFQATT and CDR2 SNEGSKA (reference sequence). This CDR3 has 15 amino acids. Deletions cut 5 bases from V and 0 bases from J, with 15 bases between. CDR3 protein: CSAPIQGSSTDTQYF. The CDR3 nucleotides are TGCAGTGCTCCAATCCAGGGATCTAGCACAGATACGCAGTATTTT.

This clonotype occurred many times. This chain uses TRBV7-7 with TRBJ2-1; 10 bases align to TRBD2. The germline V gene has CDR1 SSHAT and CDR2 FNYEAQ (reference sequence). V lost 8 bases and J lost 8; bases outside the gene matches: 6. The CDR3 covers 13 residues. The CDR3, as DNA: TGTGCCAGCGCTAGCGGGGGAGGGGATGAGCAGTTCTTC. Translated: CASASGGGDEQFF. Full variable domain (remainder filled in from reference TRBV7-7 and TRBJ2-1): GAGVSQSPRYKVTKRGQDVTLRCDPISSHATLYWYQQALGQGPEFLTYFNYEAQPDKSGLPSDRFSAERPEGSISTLTIQRTEQRDSAMYRCASASGGGDEQFFGPGTRLTVL.

The V gene is TRBV25-1, the J gene TRBJ2-3; 7 bases align to TRBD1. The V gene end was trimmed by 11 bases and the J gene end by 7 bases; junction bases not matched to a gene: 6. The CDR3 sequence is 11 residues long. The germline V gene has CDR1 MGHDK and CDR2 SYGVNS. The CDR3 region is CASRGSYTQYF. CDR3 DNA: TGTGCCTCCAGGGGGAGCTATACGCAGTATTTT.

The J gene is TRBJ1-5, the V gene TRBV25-1; D is undetermined. The germline V gene encodes CDR1 MGHDK and CDR2 SYGVNS. This CDR3 comprises 15 residues. Trimming removed 1 base from V and 5 bases from J, with 12 bases in between. The CDR3: CASSEWAGVYQPQHF. CDR3 DNA: TGTGCCAGCAGTGAATGGGCAGGAGTGTATCAGCCCCAGCATTTT. Drawing the rest from reference TRBV25-1 and TRBJ1-5, the complete variable domain is EADIYQTPRYLVIGTGKKITLECSQTMGHDKMYWYQQDPGMELHLIHYSYGVNSTEKGDLSSESTVSRIRTEHFPLTLESARPSHTSQYLCASSEWAGVYQPQHFGDGTRLSIL.

This clonotype was found many times. This chain links TRBV24-1 with TRBJ2-1; 11 positions agree with TRBD2. Germline V CDR1 and CDR2: KGHDR, SFDVKD. V was clipped by 3 bases and J by 8 bases; unmatched bases: 5. The CDR3 covers 15 residues. The CDR3 coding sequence is TGTGCCACCAGTGATCCCGGACTAGCGGGTGATGAGCAGTTCTTC. Translating it yields CATSDPGLAGDEQFF.

This chain joins TRBV29-1 and TRBJ2-7; 8 bases line up with TRBD1. The junction had 15 bases not matched to a gene; V was cut back by 7 bases and J by 7 bases. The CDR3 sequence is 14 residues long. Looked up from germline, CDR1 is SQVTM and CDR2 is ANQGSEA. CDR3 bases: TGCAGCGCTATCCAGGGGGCGCTGGGTGGGGAGCAGTACTTC. This encodes CSAIQGALGGEQYF.

This clonotype came up a few times. The CDR3: CASSYSASGVGYNEQFF. The DNA of the CDR3 is TGTGCCAGCAGTTACTCGGCTAGCGGGGTAGGGTACAATGAGCAGTTCTTC. V and J are TRBV6-5 and TRBJ2-1; 9 positions match TRBD2. This CDR3 region has 17 residues. Germline CDR1 MNHEY, CDR2 SVGAGI. V dropped 0 bases and J dropped 4; count of bases not matched to a gene: 7.

At least ten counts were recorded for this clonotype. CDR3 loop: CASTPGLDNSPLHF. The CDR3 DNA reads as TGTGCCAGCACCCCTGGACTGGATAATTCACCCCTCCACTTT. V usage is TRBV12-3 or TRBV12-4 and J usage is TRBJ1-6; D gene uncertain. This CDR3 comprises 14 residues. V was shortened by 7 bases and J by 5 bases, with 12 bases between the two germline ends.

This clonotype has a count of ten or more. The genes are TRBV7-3 and TRBJ2-3, with 8 bases identical to TRBD2. The CDR3 length is 14 residues. CDR1 SGHTA and CDR2 FQGTGA come from the germline V gene. V shed 7 bases, J shed 4 bases, and the junction held 7 bases outside the gene matches. For the CDR3, the DNA is TGTGCCAGCAAAATCGGGGGGGCGGCAGATACGCAGTATTTT. As protein: CASKIGGAADTQYF.

This clonotype was detected many times. The chain combines TRBV6-5 with TRBJ1-4; D possibly corresponds to TRBD1 (5 bases). Trimming took off 2 bases at V and 13 bases at J, with 17 bases between the two ends. Per the germline V gene, CDR1 is MNHEY and CDR2 is SVGAGI. The CDR3 spans 14 residues. The CDR3: CASSYAGPGRGLFF. The CDR3 DNA is TGTGCCAGCAGTTACGCGGGACCGGGAAGGGGACTGTTTTTT.

V gene TRBV7-9 combines with J gene TRBJ1-1, with 7 bases lining up with TRBD1. After removal of 5 bases from V and 6 bases from J, the junction contained 3 bases not matched to a gene. There are 12 residues in the CDR3. Per the germline V gene, CDR1 is SEHNR and CDR2 is FQNEAQ (reference sequence). The CDR3 reads CASSGGTAEAFF. In DNA form, the CDR3 reads TGTGCCAGCAGCGGAGGGACAGCTGAAGCTTTCTTT.

The rearrangement uses TRBV12-3 or TRBV12-4 and TRBJ1-1, with a weak D call TRBD1 (5 bases). CDR3 length: 11 residues. The V gene lost 5 bases and the J gene lost 11 bases, with 12 bases spanning the gap. CDR3 protein: CASSRGSQAFF. CDR3 bases: TGTGCCAGCAGTCGGGGGTCGCAGGCTTTCTTT.

This clonotype was detected ten times or more. CDR3 DNA sequence: TGTGCCAGCAGTGCCCCGGGACTAGCGAAAGATACGCAGTATTTT. It is translated as CASSAPGLAKDTQYF. The J gene is TRBJ2-3, the V gene TRBV6-7, with TRBD2 matching 10 bases. TRBV6-7 is an ORF; its function is uncertain. The V and J ends lost 5 bases and 5 bases, in that order; junction bases with no gene match: 7. The CDR3 has 15 residues.

This clonotype has just a few counts. J is TRBJ2-3 and V is TRBV20-1; D is uncertain. The length of the CDR3 is 11 residues. The V and J ends lost 0 bases and 5 bases respectively, with 3 bases between them. Germline V gives CDR1 DFQATT, CDR2 SNEGSKA (reference sequence). CDR3 sequence: CSAREQDTQYF. DNA of the CDR3: TGCAGTGCTAGAGAGCAAGATACGCAGTATTTT.

This clonotype turned up a few times. CDR3: CATSPRLASTDTQYF. DNA of the CDR3: TGTGCCACCAGTCCTAGACTAGCGAGCACAGATACGCAGTATTTT. The V call is TRBV24-1, the J call TRBJ2-3; TRBD2 matches 8 bases. The CDR3 extends over 15 amino acids. Germline-derived CDR1 and CDR2 are KGHDR and SFDVKD. Trimming removed 6 bases from V and 0 bases from J; junction bases left unmatched: 4.

This clonotype was recorded at least ten times. DNA of the CDR3: TGCGCCAGCAGCCAAGAGGGGAAGGGGGAAAAACTGTTTTTT. This sequence encodes CASSQEGKGEKLFF. The V and J genes are TRBV4-3 and TRBJ1-4; TRBD1 might be the D (5 bases). The CDR3 covers 14 residues. V lost 0 bases to trimming and J lost 8 bases, with 10 bases between them. Germline loops: CDR1 LGHNA, CDR2 YSLEER.

This clonotype occurred many times. V gene TRBV7-6 combines with J gene TRBJ2-2; D may be TRBD1 (6 bases). CDR3 length equals 14 residues. Germline assignment: CDR1 SGHVS and CDR2 FNYEAQ. Trimming cost V 5 bases and J 7 bases, with 14 bases left between them. CDR3 in DNA: TGTGCCAGCAGCCGAGTCCAGGGGTACGGGGAGCTGTTTTTT. Translated, it gives CASSRVQGYGELFF.

The rearrangement links TRBV3-1 to TRBJ1-2; unclear D gene. Trimming removed 4 bases from V and 8 bases from J, with 14 bases in between. The germline gives CDR1 LGHDT, CDR2 YNNKEL (reference sequence). The CDR3 is made up of 13 amino acids. The DNA for the CDR3 is TGTGCCAGCAGCCTAACCGATCAAGGGGGCTACACCTTC. Translating gives CASSLTDQGGYTF. Based on the CDR3 plus reference TRBV3-1 and TRBJ1-2, the full variable domain is DTAVSQTPKYLVTQMGNDKSIKCEQNLGHDTMYWYKQDSKKFLKIMFSYNNKELIINETVPNRFSPKSPDKAHLNLHINSLELGDSAVYFCASSLTDQGGYTFGSGTRLTVV.

This clonotype was observed a handful of times. The rearrangement links TRBV5-1 to TRBJ2-2; perhaps TRBD1 as D (7 bases). The CDR3 totals 14 residues. CDR1 and CDR2 from the germline V gene are SGHRS and YFSETQ. V was trimmed by 6 bases and J by 7 bases, leaving 16 bases between them. CDR3 nucleotides: TGCGCCAGCATCGGAGGGGGCGACTTCGGGGAGCTGTTTTTT. This sequence encodes CASIGGGDFGELFF.

The gene calls are TRBV18 and TRBJ2-7, with TRBD2 as a possible D gene (6 bases). The CDR3 contains 14 residues. Trimming removed 4 bases from V and 2 bases from J, with 12 bases in between. Per the germline V gene, CDR1 is KGHSH and CDR2 is LQKENI. In DNA, the CDR3 is TGTGCCAGCTCACGTACGGCGGGAACCTACGAGCAGTACGTC. It translates to CASSRTAGTYEQYV.

This clonotype has a handful of counts. The chain carries TRBV7-9 and TRBJ1-2; no definite D call. The CDR3 contains 16 residues. Germline V CDR1 and CDR2: SEHNR, FQNEAQ (reference sequence). Trimming left V 5 bases short and J 4 bases short, with 20 bases between. For the CDR3, the DNA is TGTGCCAGCAGCCTAGGATCCTTGTTCGGACCCTATGGCTACACCTTC. Protein sequence: CASSLGSLFGPYGYTF.

V and J are TRBV5-4 and TRBJ2-5, with 8 bases aligning to TRBD1. Losses at the gene ends were 0 bases for V and 2 bases for J; bases not matched to a gene: 6. This CDR3 contains 16 residues. The germline gives CDR1 SGHNT, CDR2 YYREEE (reference sequence). For the CDR3, the DNA is TGTGCCAGCAGCTTGGGGACAGGGATAGGGCAAGAGACCCAGTACTTC. It translates to CASSLGTGIGQETQYF.

The chain carries TRBV12-3 or TRBV12-4 and TRBJ2-7; D possibly matches TRBD1 or TRBD2 (5 bases each). V was trimmed by 4 bases and J by 2 bases, leaving 15 bases between them. The CDR3 is 15 amino acids. This CDR3 reads CASSSGWGGPYEQYF. In nucleotides, the CDR3 is TGTGCCAGCAGTTCGGGGTGGGGCGGTCCCTACGAGCAGTACTTC.

This clonotype was detected many times. V is TRBV7-9 and J is TRBJ1-1, with D maybe TRBD1 (6 bases). Germline assignment: CDR1 SEHNR and CDR2 FQNEAQ (reference sequence). The V gene lost 6 bases and the J gene lost 4 bases, with 15 bases spanning the gap. CDR3 length equals 14 residues. The CDR3 is CASSYGEGGTEAFF. CDR3 DNA sequence: TGTGCCAGCAGTTACGGGGAAGGGGGCACTGAAGCTTTCTTT.

In this sample, this clonotype turned up a few times. The gene calls are TRBV19 and TRBJ2-2, with TRBD2 as a possible D gene (5 bases). V lost 3 bases and J 5 bases, leaving 16 bases between the germline ends. The CDR3 covers 16 residues. CDR1 is LNHDA, CDR2 SQIVND, per germline (reference sequence). CDR3 sequence reads: CASSISGYRRTGELFF. The CDR3 DNA is TGTGCCAGTAGTATCTCGGGATATAGGAGGACCGGGGAGCTGTTTTTT.

V gene TRBV7-9 combines with J gene TRBJ1-4; 7 bases are shared with TRBD1. The junction had 7 bases not matched to a gene; V was cut back by 5 bases and J by 7 bases. CDR3 length: 14 residues. CDR1 SEHNR and CDR2 FQNEAQ come from the germline V gene (reference sequence). CDR3 loop: CASSQEQGTEKLFF. In nucleotides, the CDR3 is TGTGCCAGCAGCCAAGAACAGGGGACTGAAAAACTGTTTTTT.

The chain recombines TRBV7-9 with TRBJ1-1, with D unresolved. Germline assignment: CDR1 SEHNR and CDR2 FQNEAQ (reference sequence). This CDR3 region has 16 residues. Between the trimmed V and J ends, which lost 1 base and 1 base, there was a span of 13 bases. The DNA of the CDR3 is TGTGCCAGCAGCTTAGGCTGGCGGGTTGGGAACACTGAAGCTTTCTTT. Translated, it gives CASSLGWRVGNTEAFF.

J is TRBJ2-2 and V is TRBV5-1; D might be TRBD1 (5 bases). The V gene lost 2 bases and the J gene lost 7 bases, with 12 bases spanning the gap. This CDR3 region has 14 residues. Germline assignment: CDR1 SGHRS and CDR2 YFSETQ. CDR3 region: CASSFDRSFGELFF. The CDR3 bases are TGCGCCAGCAGCTTTGACAGAAGTTTCGGGGAGCTGTTTTTT.